This T cell receptor beta chain was captured by sequencing in a study of shared clonotypes between healthy human individuals. With regard to this clone: Its antigen is unknown.

Findings and limits, study-wide: Among several donors, roughly 5.4% of naive CD4 clonotypes were found in common.

Germline CDR1 reads ENHRY; CDR2 reads SYGVKD. V was clipped by 8 bases and J by 3 bases; unmatched bases: 2. CDR3 length: 12 residues. The assay was run at deep level. Profiled with immunoSEQ multiplex PCR; TCRdb holds only in-frame clones, not every one. Among fewer than 350,000 clones listed, over 75% were seen once. Sequencing used memory CD8+ T cells sorted from blood. Subset noted: CD45RO+ cells pooled with CCR7-negative TemRA cells. This receptor was taken from a man between 18 and 29 years old in good health. This rearrangement joins TRBV10-3 to TRBJ2-7; 9 bases align to TRBD2. CDR3 loop: CAIRTSDYEQYF. CDR3 DNA: TGTGCCATCCGGACTAGCGACTACGAGCAGTACTTC.